This entry is about one T cell receptor beta chain. The J segment lost 0 bases and the V segment lost 0 bases, leaving 13 bases of the junction unmatched. The CDR3 loop spans 20 amino acids. Per germline, CDR1 SGHTA and CDR2 FQGNSA. This specimen belongs to a study of blood T cell repertoires in COVID-19. Study-level information: The United States, Italy and Spain were the sources of the acute and convalescent COVID-19 samples.

TCRdb keeps only in-frame clones here, not all; method: immunoSEQ multiplex PCR. The sample lists fewer than 350,000 clones, around 90% occurring once. The TCR was taken from a woman aged 25 to 39 with COVID-19, enrolled during active disease. The chain combines TRBV7-2 with TRBJ2-5, with 10 bases aligning to TRBD2. Sequencing was done on a sample of peripheral blood. The CDR3 region is CASSLAPTLAGMRDQETQYF. The CDR3 nucleotides read TGTGCCAGCAGCTTAGCGCCTACACTAGCGGGAATGCGGGACCAAGAGACCCAGTACTTC.